The clone carrying this TCR beta chain came up many times. What it binds is unknown. The data originate from a study of T cells in Graves' hyperthyroidism and ophthalmopathy. Deletions cut 6 bases from V and 7 bases from J, with 12 bases between. This CDR3 spans 13 amino acids. Study-level findings and limits: Ophthalmopathy and stable hyperthyroidism were told apart by a 13 V-J model. The model's output predicted ophthalmopathy at a median of around 6.9 months prior to onset.

The source material, RNA transcripts, was used to amplify TCR beta CDR3 regions. The study used the HTBI primer set for a first-round RT-PCR of the TCR CDR3. TCRdb recomputed calls from the multiplex PCR reads with MiXCR, one row per CDR3 protein. The sample includes about 150,000 distinct CDR3 sequences, around 20% of them seen just once. Pregnant or lactating patients were excluded, as were those with uncontrolled infection or other autoimmune disease. The sequenced sample was blood. This receptor was taken from a woman aged 45-60 years with Graves' hyperthyroidism that later progressed to Graves' ophthalmopathy. J is TRBJ2-2 and V is TRBV12-3 or TRBV12-4; no clear D gene. The CDR3 here is CASRPRWDGELFF. DNA for the CDR3: TGTGCCAGCAGGCCTCGATGGGACGGGGAGCTGTTTTTT.